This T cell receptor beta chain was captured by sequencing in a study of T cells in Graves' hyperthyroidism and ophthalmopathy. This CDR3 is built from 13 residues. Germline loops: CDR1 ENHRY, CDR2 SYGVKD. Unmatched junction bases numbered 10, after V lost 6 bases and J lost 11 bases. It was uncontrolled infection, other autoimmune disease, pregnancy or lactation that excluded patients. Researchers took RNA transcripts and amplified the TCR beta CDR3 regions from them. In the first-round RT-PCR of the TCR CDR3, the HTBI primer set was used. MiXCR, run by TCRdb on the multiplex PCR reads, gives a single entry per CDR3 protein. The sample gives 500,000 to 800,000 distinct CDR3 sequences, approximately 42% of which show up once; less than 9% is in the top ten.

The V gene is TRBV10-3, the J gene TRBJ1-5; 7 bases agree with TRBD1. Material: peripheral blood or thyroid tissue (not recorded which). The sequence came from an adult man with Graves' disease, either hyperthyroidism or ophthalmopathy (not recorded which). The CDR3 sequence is CAIRGTDQETQHF. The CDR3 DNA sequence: TGTGCCATCAGGGGGACAGACCAAGAGACCCAGCATTTT.